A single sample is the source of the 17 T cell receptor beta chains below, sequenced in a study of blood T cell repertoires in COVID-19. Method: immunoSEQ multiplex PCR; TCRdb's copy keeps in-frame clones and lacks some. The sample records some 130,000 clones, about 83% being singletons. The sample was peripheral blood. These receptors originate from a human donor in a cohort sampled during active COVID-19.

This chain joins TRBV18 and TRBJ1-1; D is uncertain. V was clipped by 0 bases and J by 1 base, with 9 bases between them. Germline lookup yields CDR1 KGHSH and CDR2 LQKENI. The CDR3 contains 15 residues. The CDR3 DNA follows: TGTGCCAGCTCACCACCGGTGCGTGGGAACACTGAAGCTTTCTTT. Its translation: CASSPPVRGNTEAFF.

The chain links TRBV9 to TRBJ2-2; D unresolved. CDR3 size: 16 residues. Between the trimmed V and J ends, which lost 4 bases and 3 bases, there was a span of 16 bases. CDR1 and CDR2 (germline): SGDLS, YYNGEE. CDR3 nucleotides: TGTGCCAGCAGCTTCGCAGGCGCCTGGGACACCGGGGAGCTGTTTTTT. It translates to CASSFAGAWDTGELFF. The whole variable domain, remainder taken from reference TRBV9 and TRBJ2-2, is DSGVTQTPKHLITATGQRVTLRCSPRSGDLSVYWYQQSLDQGLQFLIQYYNGEERAKGNILERFSAQQFPDLHSELNLSSLELGDSALYFCASSFAGAWDTGELFFGEGSRLTVL.

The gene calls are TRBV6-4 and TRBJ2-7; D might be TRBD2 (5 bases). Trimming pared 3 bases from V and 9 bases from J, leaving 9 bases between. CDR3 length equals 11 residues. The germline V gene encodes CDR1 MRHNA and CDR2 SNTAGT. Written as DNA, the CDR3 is TGTGCCAGCAGTGAACCCGGGGTGCAGTACTTC. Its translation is CASSEPGVQYF.

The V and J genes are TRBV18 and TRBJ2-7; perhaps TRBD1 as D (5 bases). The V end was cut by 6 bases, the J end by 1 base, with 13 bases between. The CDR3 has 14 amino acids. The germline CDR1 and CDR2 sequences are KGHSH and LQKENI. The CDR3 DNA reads TGTGCCAGCTCGGGTCAAGGGGCATCCTACGAGCAGTACTTC. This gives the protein CASSGQGASYEQYF.

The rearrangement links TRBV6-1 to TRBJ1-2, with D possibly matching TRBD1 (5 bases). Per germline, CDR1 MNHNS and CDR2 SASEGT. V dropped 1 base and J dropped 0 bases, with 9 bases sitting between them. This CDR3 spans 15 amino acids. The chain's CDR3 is CASSEVGGTNYGYTF. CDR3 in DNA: TGTGCCAGCAGTGAAGTTGGGGGGACTAACTATGGCTACACCTTC.

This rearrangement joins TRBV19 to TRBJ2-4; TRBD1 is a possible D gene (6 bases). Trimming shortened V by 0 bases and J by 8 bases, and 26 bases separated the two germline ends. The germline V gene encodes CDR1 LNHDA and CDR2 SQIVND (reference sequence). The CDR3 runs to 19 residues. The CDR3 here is CASSIDGASTGAPKDIQYF. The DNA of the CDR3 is TGTGCCAGTAGTATAGATGGGGCCTCGACAGGCGCCCCAAAGGACATTCAGTACTTC.

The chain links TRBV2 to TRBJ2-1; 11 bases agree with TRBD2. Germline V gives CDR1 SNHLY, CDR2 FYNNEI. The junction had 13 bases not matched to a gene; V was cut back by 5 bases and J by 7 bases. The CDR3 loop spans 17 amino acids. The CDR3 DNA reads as TGTGCCAGCAGTCTTTATCCGGGACTAGCGGTAAAAAATGAGCAGTTCTTC. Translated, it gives CASSLYPGLAVKNEQFF. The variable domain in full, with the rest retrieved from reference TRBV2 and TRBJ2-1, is EPEVTQTPSHQVTQMGQEVILRCVPISNHLYFYWYRQILGQKVEFLVSFYNNEISEKSEIFDDQFSVERPDGSNFTLKIRSTKLEDSAMYFCASSLYPGLAVKNEQFFGPGTRLTVL.

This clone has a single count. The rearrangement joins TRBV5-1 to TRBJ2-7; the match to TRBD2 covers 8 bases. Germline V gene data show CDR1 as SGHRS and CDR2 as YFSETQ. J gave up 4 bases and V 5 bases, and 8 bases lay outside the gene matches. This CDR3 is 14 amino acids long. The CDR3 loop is CASRAPGLGYEQYF. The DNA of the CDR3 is TGCGCCAGCAGAGCGCCGGGACTAGGTTACGAGCAGTACTTC.

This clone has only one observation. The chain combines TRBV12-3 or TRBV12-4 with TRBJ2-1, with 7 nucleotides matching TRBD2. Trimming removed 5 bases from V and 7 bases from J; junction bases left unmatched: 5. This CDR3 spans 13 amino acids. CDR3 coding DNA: TGTGCCAGCAGTATTGGGGGGGTGAATGAGCAGTTCTTC. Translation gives CASSIGGVNEQFF.

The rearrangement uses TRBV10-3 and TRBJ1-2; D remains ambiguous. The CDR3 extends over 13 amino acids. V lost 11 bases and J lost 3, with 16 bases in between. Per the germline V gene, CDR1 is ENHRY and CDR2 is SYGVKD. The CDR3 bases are TGTGCCTTTCGGTCCTCGCGGGACTATGGCTACACCTTC. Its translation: CAFRSSRDYGYTF.

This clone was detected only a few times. The chain's CDR3 is CASSLAGTGDSPLHF. The DNA for the CDR3 is TGTGCCAGCAGCTTAGCCGGGACAGGGGACTCACCCCTCCACTTT. The chain has TRBV7-6 and TRBJ1-6, with 10 bases that match TRBD1. CDR3 size: 15 residues. The V gene's germline CDR1 is SGHVS and CDR2 FNYEAQ. V was clipped by 0 bases and J by 10 bases; unmatched bases: 3.

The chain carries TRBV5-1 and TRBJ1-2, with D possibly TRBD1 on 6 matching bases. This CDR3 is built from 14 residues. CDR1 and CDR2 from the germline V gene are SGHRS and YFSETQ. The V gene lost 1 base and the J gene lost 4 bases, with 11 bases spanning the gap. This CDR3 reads CASSLRQASYGYTF. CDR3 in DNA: TGCGCCAGCAGCTTGAGACAGGCCTCCTATGGCTACACCTTC.

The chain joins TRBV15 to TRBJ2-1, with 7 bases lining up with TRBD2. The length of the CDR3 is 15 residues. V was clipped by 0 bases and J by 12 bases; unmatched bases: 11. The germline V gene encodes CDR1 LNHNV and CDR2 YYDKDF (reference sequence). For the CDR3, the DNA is TGTGCCACCAGCAGAGATCGAACTAGCGTAGGCGGGCAGTTCTTC. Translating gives CATSRDRTSVGGQFF. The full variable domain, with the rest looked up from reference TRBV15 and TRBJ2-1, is DAMVIQNPRYQVTQFGKPVTLSCSQTLNHNVMYWYQQKSSQAPKLLFHYYDKDFNNEADTPDNFQSRRPNTSFCFLDIRSPGLGDTAMYLCATSRDRTSVGGQFFGPGTRLTVL.

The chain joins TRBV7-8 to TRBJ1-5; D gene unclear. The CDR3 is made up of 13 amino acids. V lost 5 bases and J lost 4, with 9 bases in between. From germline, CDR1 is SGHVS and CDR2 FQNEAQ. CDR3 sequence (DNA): TGTGCCAGCAGCCCCCTGTCTAATCAGCCCCAGCATTTT. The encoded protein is CASSPLSNQPQHF.

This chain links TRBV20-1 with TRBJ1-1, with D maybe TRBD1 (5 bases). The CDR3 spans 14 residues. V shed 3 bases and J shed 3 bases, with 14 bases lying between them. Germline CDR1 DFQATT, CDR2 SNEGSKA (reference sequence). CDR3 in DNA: TGCAGTGCTAGTAGGGGCGCGGTGGACACTGAAGCTTTCTTT. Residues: CSASRGAVDTEAFF.

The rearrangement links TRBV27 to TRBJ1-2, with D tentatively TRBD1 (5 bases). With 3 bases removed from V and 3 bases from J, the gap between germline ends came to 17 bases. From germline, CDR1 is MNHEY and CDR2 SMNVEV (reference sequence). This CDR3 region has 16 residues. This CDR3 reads CASSFRVTPNDYGYTF. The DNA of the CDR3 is TGTGCCAGCAGTTTCAGGGTTACCCCGAACGACTATGGCTACACCTTC.

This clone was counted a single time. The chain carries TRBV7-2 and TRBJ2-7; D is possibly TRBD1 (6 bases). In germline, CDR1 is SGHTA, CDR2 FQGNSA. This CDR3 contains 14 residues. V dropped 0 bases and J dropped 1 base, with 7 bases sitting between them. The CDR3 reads CASSLADSSYEQYF. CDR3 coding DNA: TGTGCCAGCAGCTTAGCGGACAGTTCCTACGAGCAGTACTTC. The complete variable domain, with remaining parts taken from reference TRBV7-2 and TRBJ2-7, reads GAGVSQSPSNKVTEKGKDVELRCDPISGHTALYWYRQSLGQGLEFLIYFQGNSAPDKSGLPSDRFSAERTGGSVSTLTIQRTQQEDSAVYLCASSLADSSYEQYFGPGTRLTVT.